This T cell receptor (beta chain) derives from a study of blood T cell repertoires in COVID-19 (TCRdb year 2020). The study in broad terms: The collaborator samples originated in the United States, Italy and Spain and spanned the acute and convalescent phases of COVID-19. The prospective study material was composed of cDNA or gDNA derived from T cells, B-cell-depleted T cells, or PBMCs. The repertoires were released in a freely available public database meant as a resource for research on the immune response to SARS-CoV-2. Subjects who had been exposed to COVID-19, were actively infected with it, or had recovered from it provided the deeply sampled blood TCRbeta repertoires that made up the dataset. HLA class I and class II types, where available, came from metadata supplied by the sample provider rather than from assay-based typing. The samples were drawn from two sources: the first 160 participants of the ongoing ImmuneRACE study, and about 1,300 subjects contributed by 6 global collaborators. Sample metadata almost always included a de-identified subject ID, COVID-19 status, age in years and sex.

As concerns this clone: Its antigen is currently not known. No much larger clone exists at a distance of one base, and base qualities are not known.

The CDR3 measures 15 amino acids from cysteine to phenylalanine. Solely the CDR3 DNA is kept, with 45 bases framed from the first base. Taken from the germline V gene, the CDR1 and CDR2 loops are SGHAT and FQNNGV. Unmatched junction bases come to 4, with V trimmed by 2 bases and J by 8 bases. TCRbeta CDR3 regions were amplified from genomic DNA using the immunoSEQ Assay, a bias-controlled multiplex PCR. Processing in the source paper ran as follows. The number of nucleated cells in each sample was estimated from the amplification of reference gene primers within the assay. To quantify the absolute abundance of each unique TCRbeta CDR3 rearrangement, sequence reads were collapsed and filtered. For each sample, productive Simpson clonality was calculated as the square root of Simpson's diversity index across productive rearrangements. TCRdb took over this immuneACCESS table, retaining in-frame rearrangements with V and J assigned. Such tables are incomplete; in checked studies, under half of the missing clones stem from an unresolved V gene, and the remainder is unexplained. The D gene and trimming were derived from the DNA, and the V and J assignments and clone size from that table. The sample has roughly 250,000 clones on record, around four fifths of them singletons. Under 2% of the sample is in the top ten clones.

Collaborating institutions collected whole blood in K2EDTA tubes following their own protocols. Collaborator samples were shipped for TCRbeta analysis as frozen whole blood, isolated PBMCs, or DNA extracted from either sample type. The research as a whole found: The quantity of clinical and demographic metadata differed by source and by participant and was supplied without curation.

The sequenced sample was peripheral blood. The receptor comes from a woman of 80 years or more with acute or convalescent COVID-19. The chain joins TRBV11-2 to TRBJ1-4, with 11 central nucleotides matching TRBD1. The CDR3 corresponds to CASSLSRDRGEKLFF. The nucleotide sequence is given as TGTGCCAGCAGCTTAAGCCGGGACAGGGGGGAAAAACTGTTTTTT.